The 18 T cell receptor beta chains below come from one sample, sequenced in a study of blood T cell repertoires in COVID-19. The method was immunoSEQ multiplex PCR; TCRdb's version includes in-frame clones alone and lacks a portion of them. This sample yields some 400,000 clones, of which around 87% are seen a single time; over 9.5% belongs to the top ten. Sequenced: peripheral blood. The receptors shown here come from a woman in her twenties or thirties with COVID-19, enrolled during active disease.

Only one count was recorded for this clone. The CDR3 loop reads CAWSKWTSGRKDTQYF. DNA of the CDR3: TGTGCCTGGAGTAAATGGACTAGCGGGAGAAAAGATACGCAGTATTTT. The rearrangement joins TRBV30 to TRBJ2-3, with TRBD2 matching 13 bases. V shed 2 bases, J shed 5 bases, and the junction held 7 bases outside the gene matches. The CDR3 is 16 residues long. CDR1 and CDR2 (germline): GTSNPN, SVGIG (reference sequence).

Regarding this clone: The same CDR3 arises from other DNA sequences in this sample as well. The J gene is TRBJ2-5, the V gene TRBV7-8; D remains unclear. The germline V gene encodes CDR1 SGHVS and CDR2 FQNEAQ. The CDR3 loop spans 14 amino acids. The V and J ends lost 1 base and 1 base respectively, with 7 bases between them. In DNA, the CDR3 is TGTGCCAGCAGCTTAGTTCCCGGCCAAGAGACCCAGTACTTC. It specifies CASSLVPGQETQYF.

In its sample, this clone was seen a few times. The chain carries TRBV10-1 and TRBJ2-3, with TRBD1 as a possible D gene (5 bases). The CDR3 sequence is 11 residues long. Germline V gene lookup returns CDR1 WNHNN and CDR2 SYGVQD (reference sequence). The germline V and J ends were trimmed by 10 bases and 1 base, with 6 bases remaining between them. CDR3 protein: CAKTGTDTQYF. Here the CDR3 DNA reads TGCGCCAAGACAGGCACAGATACGCAGTATTTT.

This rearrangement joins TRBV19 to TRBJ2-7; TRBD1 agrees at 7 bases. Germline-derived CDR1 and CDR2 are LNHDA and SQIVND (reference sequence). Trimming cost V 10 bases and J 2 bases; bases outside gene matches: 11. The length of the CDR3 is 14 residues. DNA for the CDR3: TGTGCCACCCGCCCGACAGGGAATACCTACGAGCAGTACTTC. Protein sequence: CATRPTGNTYEQYF.

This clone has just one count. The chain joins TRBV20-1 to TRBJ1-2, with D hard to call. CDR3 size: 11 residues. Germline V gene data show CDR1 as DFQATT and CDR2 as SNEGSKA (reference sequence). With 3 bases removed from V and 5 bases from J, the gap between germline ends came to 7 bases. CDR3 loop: CSASGQYGYTF. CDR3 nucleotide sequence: TGCAGTGCTAGTGGGCAGTATGGCTACACCTTC.

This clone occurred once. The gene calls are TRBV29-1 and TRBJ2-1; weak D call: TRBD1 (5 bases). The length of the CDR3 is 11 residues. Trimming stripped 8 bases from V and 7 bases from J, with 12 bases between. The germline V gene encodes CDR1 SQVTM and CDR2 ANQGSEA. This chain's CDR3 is CSSRGGNEQFF. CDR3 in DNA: TGCAGCTCTAGGGGTGGGAATGAGCAGTTCTTC.

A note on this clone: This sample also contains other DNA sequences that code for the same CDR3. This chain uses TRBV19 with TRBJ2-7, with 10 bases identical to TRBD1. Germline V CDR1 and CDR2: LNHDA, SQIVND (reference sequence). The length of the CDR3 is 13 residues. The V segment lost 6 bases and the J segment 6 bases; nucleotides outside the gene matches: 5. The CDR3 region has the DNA TGTGCCAGTAGCCGGGACAGGGGATCCGAGCAGTACTTC. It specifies CASSRDRGSEQYF.

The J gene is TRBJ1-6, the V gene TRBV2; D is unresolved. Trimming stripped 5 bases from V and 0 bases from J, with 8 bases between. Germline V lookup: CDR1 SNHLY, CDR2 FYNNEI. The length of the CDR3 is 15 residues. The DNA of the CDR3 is TGTGCCAGCAGTAGAACAAACTCCTATAATTCACCCCTCCACTTT. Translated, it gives CASSRTNSYNSPLHF.

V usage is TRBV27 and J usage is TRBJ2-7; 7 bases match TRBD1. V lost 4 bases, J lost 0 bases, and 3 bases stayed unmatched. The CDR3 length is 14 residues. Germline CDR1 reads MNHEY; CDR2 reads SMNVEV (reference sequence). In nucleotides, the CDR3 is TGTGCCAGCAGTTCCGGACAGGTCTCCTACGAGCAGTACTTC. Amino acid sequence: CASSSGQVSYEQYF.

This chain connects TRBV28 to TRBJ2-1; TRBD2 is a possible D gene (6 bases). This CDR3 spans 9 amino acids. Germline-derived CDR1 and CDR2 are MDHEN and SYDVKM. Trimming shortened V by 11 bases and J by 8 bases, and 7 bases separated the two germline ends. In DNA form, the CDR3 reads TGTGCCTCGGGAGATGAGCAGTTCTTC. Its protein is CASGDEQFF.

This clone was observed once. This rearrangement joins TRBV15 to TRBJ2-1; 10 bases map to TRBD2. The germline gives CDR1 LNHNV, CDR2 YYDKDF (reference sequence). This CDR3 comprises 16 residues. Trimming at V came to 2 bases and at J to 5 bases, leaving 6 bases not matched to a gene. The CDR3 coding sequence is TGTGCCACCAGCAGATCGCTAGCGGGGGCTCACAATGAGCAGTTCTTC. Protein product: CATSRSLAGAHNEQFF.

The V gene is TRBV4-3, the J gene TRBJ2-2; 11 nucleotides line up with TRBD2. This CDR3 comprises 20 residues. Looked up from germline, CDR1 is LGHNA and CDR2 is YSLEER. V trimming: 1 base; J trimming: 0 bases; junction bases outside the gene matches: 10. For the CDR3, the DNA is TGCGCCAGCAGCCAAGTAGCCGGGACTAGCGGAGTTGCGAACACCGGGGAGCTGTTTTTT. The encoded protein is CASSQVAGTSGVANTGELFF.

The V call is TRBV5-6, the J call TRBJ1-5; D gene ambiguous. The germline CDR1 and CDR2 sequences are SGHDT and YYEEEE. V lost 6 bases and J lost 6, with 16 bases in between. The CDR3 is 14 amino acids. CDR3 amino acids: CASTVFNSPQPQHF. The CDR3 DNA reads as TGTGCCAGCACCGTCTTCAATAGCCCTCAGCCCCAGCATTTT.

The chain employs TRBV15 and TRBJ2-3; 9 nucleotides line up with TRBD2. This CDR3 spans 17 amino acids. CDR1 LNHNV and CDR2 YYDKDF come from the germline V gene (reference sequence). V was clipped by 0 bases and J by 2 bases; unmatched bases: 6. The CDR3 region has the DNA TGTGCCACCAGCAGAGATTCGCTAGCGGGAATCACAGATACGCAGTATTTT. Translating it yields CATSRDSLAGITDTQYF.

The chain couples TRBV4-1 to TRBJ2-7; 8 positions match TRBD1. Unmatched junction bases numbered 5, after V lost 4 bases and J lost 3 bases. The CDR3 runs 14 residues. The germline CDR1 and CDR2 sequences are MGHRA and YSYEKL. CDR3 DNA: TGCGCCAGCAGCCCCCCAGACAGGGGCTACGAGCAGTACTTC. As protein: CASSPPDRGYEQYF.

In DNA form, the CDR3 reads TGTGCCACCAGCAGGAGGCCTAGCGGGGATCCCACAGATACGCAGTATTTT. Encoded protein: CATSRRPSGDPTDTQYF. The chain joins TRBV15 to TRBJ2-3, with 9 bases lining up with TRBD2. Germline V gene data show CDR1 as LNHNV and CDR2 as YYDKDF (reference sequence). V dropped 3 bases and J dropped 2; count of bases not matched to a gene: 9. This CDR3 contains 17 residues.

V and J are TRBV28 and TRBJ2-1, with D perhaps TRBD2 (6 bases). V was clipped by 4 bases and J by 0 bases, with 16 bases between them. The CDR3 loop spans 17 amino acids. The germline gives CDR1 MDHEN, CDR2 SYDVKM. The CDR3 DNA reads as TGTGCCAGCAGTTCGCCCACTAGCCTGAGCTCCTACAATGAGCAGTTCTTC. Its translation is CASSSPTSLSSYNEQFF.

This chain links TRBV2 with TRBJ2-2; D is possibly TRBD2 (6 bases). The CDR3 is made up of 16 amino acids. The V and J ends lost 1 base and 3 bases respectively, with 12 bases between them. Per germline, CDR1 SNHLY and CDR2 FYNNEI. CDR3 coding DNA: TGTGCCAGCAGTGAAGGGGCGGGACCAGACACCGGGGAGCTGTTTTTT. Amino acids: CASSEGAGPDTGELFF.